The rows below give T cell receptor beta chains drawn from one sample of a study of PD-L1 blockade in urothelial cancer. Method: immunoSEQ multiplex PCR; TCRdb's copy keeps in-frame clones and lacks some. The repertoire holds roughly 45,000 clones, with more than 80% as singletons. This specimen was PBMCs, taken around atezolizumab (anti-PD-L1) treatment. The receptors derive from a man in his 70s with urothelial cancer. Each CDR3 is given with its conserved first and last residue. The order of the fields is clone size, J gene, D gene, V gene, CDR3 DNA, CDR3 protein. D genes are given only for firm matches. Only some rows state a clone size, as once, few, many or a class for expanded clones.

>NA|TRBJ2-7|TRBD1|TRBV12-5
TGTGCTAGTGGTTTGGGATCCGGGACAGGTTCCTCCTACGAGCAGTACTTC
CASGLGSGTGSSYEQYF
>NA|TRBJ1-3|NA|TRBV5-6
TGTGCCAGCAGCTTGGGAAACCTGGGGAGCTCTGGAAACACCATATATTTT
CASSLGNLGSSGNTIYF
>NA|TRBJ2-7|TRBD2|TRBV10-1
TGCGCCAGCACCAAAGCGGGAGGGAGCTCCTACGAGCAGTACTTC
CASTKAGGSSYEQYF
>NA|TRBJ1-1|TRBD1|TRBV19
TGTGCCAGTACCTACTCGACAGGGCCCACTGAAGCTTTCTTT
CASTYSTGPTEAFF
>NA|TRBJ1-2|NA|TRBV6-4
TGTGCCAGCAGTGACCCGTGGGGGGGCGGCTACACCTTC
CASSDPWGGGYTF
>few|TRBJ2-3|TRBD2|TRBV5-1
TGCGCCAGCAGCTCCACTAGCGGATCAGATACGCAGTATTTT
CASSSTSGSDTQYF
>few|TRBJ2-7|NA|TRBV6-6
TGTGCCAGCAGTTACGGCCCCGGGACATCTAACTACGAGCAGTACTTC
CASSYGPGTSNYEQYF
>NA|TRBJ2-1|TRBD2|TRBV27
TGTGCCAGCAGTCCAAGACTAGCGGGAGGGTTGAGCTCCTACAATGAGCAGTTCTTC
CASSPRLAGGLSSYNEQFF
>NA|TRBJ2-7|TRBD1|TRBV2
TGTGCCAGCAGACAGGGGGTGAGCTCCTACGAGCAGTACTTC
CASRQGVSSYEQYF
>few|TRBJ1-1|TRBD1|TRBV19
TGTGCCAGTAACAACCCCGCCGGGACAGGGAGTACTGAAGCTTTCTTT
CASNNPAGTGSTEAFF
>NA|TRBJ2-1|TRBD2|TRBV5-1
TGCGCCAGCAGCCCGGTAGCGGGAGGGCTCAATGAGCAGTTCTTC
CASSPVAGGLNEQFF
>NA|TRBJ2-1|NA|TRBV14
TGTGCCAGCAGCCAACGGGCGGGTCAGGTTGTTTACAATGAGCAGTTCTTC
CASSQRAGQVVYNEQFF
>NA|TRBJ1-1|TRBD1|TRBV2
TGTGCCAGCGTTAGGGGGCTGAGGACTGAAGCTTTCTTT
CASVRGLRTEAFF
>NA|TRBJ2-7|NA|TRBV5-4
TGTGCCAGCAGCTTGGAAGCGTCCTCCTACGAGCAGTACTTC
CASSLEASSYEQYF
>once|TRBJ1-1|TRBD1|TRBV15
TGTGCCACCAGCGGAGGACAGGGAGGCACTGAAGCTTTCTTT
CATSGGQGGTEAFF
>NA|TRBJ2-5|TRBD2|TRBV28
TGTGCCAGCTTTAGGGCGGGAGGGCTAGGGGAGACCCAGTACTTC
CASFRAGGLGETQYF
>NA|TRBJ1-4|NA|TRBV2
TGTGCCAGCAGTGAATGGGGCAGGGGATCGGAAAAACTGTTTTTT
CASSEWGRGSEKLFF
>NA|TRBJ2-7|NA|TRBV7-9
TGTGCCAGCAGCCTCCCCTCGCGGGGTCCCTACGAGCAGTACTTC
CASSLPSRGPYEQYF
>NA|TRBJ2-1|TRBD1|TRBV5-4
TGTGCCAGCAGCTTGGACCTCGAGACAGGGTTTGAGCAGTTCTTC
CASSLDLETGFEQFF
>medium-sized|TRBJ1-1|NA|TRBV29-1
TGCAGCGTCGGACATTCGAACACTGAAGCTTTCTTT
CSVGHSNTEAFF
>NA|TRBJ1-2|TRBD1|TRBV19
TGTGCCAGTAGTCCAACAGGGGGAGCCTATGGCTACACCTTC
CASSPTGGAYGYTF
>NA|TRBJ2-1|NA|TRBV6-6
TGTGCCAGCATGGGACTCTACAATGAGCAGTTCTTC
CASMGLYNEQFF
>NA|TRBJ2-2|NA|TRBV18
TGTGCCAGCTCACAATTTTCAGGGGACACCGGGGAGCTGTTTTTT
CASSQFSGDTGELFF
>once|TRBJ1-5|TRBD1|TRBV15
TGTGCCACCAGCTTAAGGGGGCCCGAATCCCAGCATTTT
CATSLRGPESQHF
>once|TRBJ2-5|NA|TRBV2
TGTGCCAGCAGTGAAGTCCAGGAGGGGACCCAGTACTTC
CASSEVQEGTQYF
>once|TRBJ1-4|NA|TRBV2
TGTGCCAGCAAGCCTGGACAGCCATTTAATGAAAAACTGTTTTTT
CASKPGQPFNEKLFF
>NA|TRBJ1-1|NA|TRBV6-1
TGTGCCAGCAGTGAAGTCCCCATGAACACTGAAGCTTTCTTT
CASSEVPMNTEAFF
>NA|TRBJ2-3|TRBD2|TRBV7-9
TGTGCCAGCAGCCCGGGGACTAGCGGAGATACGCAGTATTTT
CASSPGTSGDTQYF
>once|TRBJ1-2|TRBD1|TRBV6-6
TGTGCCAGCAGTGTAACGGGACAGGGGGACTATGGCTACACCTTC
CASSVTGQGDYGYTF
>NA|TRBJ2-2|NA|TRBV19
TGTGCCAGTAGCCTTAGCGGAAACACCGGGGAGCTGTTTTTT
CASSLSGNTGELFF
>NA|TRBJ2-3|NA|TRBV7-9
TGTGCCAGTAGGCGGACTGGGAGAGATACGCAGTATTTT
CASRRTGRDTQYF
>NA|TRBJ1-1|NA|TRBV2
TGTGCCAGCGGCTCGGATGCCGCGGGCACTGAAGCTTTCTTT
CASGSDAAGTEAFF
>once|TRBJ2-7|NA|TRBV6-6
TGTGCCAGCAGTTACTCAGAACAGAGCGAGCAGTACTTC
CASSYSEQSEQYF
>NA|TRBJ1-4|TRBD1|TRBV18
TGTGCCAGCTCACCACCGGGACAGGGAGGTGAAAAACTGTTTTTT
CASSPPGQGGEKLFF
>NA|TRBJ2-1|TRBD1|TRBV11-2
TGTGCCAGCAGCTTAAGTGGGACAGGGTTCGGTGAGCAGTTCTTC
CASSLSGTGFGEQFF
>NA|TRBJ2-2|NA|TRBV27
TGTGCCAGCAGTTTATCCCGACTAGTCTCCGGGGAGCTGTTTTTT
CASSLSRLVSGELFF
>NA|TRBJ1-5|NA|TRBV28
TGTGCCAGCAGTTCAACTGGTAGCAATCAGCCCCAGCATTTT
CASSSTGSNQPQHF
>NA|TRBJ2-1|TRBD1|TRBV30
TGTGCCTGGAGAAGGGGTACAGGGGCTAACAATGAGCAGTTCTTC
CAWRRGTGANNEQFF
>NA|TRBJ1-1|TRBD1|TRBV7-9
TGTGCCAGCAGCTTAGCGCTGACAGGGGAAAAAGCTTTCTTT
CASSLALTGEKAFF
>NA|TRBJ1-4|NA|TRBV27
TGTGCCAGCAGTTGGAGGGGCCTACTTAATGAAAAACTGTTTTTT
CASSWRGLLNEKLFF
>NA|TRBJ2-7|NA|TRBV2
TGTGCCAGCAGTGGTGGTGGGGCGGGAAACGACTACGAGCAGTACTTC
CASSGGGAGNDYEQYF
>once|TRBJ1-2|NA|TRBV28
TGTGCCAGCGGGAGACGGAGGACGGAGGGCTACACCTTC
CASGRRRTEGYTF
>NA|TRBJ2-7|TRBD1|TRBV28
TGTGCCAGCAGTAACGGGCAGGGGGCAGTTGTAACCTACGAGCAGTACTTC
CASSNGQGAVVTYEQYF
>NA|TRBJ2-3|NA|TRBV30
TGTGCCTGGGCGGGCCTCACGGGGCAGTATTTT
CAWAGLTGQYF
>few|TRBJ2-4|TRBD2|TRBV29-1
TGCAGCGTCAGTAGCGGGAGTCTGATGAACATTCAGTACTTC
CSVSSGSLMNIQYF
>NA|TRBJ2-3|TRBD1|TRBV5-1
TGCGCCAGCAGCGGCGGGACAGGGGGTGGAGCAGATACGCAGTATTTT
CASSGGTGGGADTQYF
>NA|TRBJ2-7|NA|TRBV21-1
TGTGCCAGCAGCAAACGGGAGGGACACCACTACGAGCAGTACTTC
CASSKREGHHYEQYF
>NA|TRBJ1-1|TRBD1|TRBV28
TGTGCCAGCAGAAGACAGGGGGCGGACACTGAAGCTTTCTTT
CASRRQGADTEAFF
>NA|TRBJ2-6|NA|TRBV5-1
TGCGCCAGCAGCTTAACTCCGGGATCTGGGGCCAACGTCCTGACTTTC
CASSLTPGSGANVLTF
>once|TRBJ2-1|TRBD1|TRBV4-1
TGCGCCAGCAGCGTCCCCCGGGACAGAGACTACAATGAGCAGTTCTTC
CASSVPRDRDYNEQFF
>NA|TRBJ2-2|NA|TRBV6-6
TGTGCCAGCAGGCTGGACAGTGCGAACACCGGGGAGCTGTTTTTT
CASRLDSANTGELFF
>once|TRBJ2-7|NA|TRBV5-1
TGCGCCAGCAGCCTCCAGGGGTGGGGGCCTTACGAGCAGTACTTC
CASSLQGWGPYEQYF
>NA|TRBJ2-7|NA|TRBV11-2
TGTGCCAGCACCTTCGAGCGGGCGGTCTCCTACGAGCAGTACTTC
CASTFERAVSYEQYF
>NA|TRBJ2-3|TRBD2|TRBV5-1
TGCGCCAGCAGCCGGACTAGCGGGATGGAGGATACGCAGTATTTT
CASSRTSGMEDTQYF
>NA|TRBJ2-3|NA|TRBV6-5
TGTGCCAGCACAGGGGTTGCTTTTGGAGATACGCAGTATTTT
CASTGVAFGDTQYF
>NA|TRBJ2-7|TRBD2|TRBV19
TGTGCCAGTAGTATCGGTGTAGCGGGATTCGGCGAGCAGTACTTC
CASSIGVAGFGEQYF
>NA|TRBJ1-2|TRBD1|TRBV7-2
TGTGCCAGCAGCTTAGGGGGACAGAGCTATGGCTACACCTTC
CASSLGGQSYGYTF